This T cell receptor (beta chain) was recorded in a study of graft-versus-host responses after intestinal transplantation. Regarding this clone: Its target is unknown.

Study-level findings and limits: Graft-donor T cell macrochimerism coincided with high graft-versus-host to host-versus-graft clonal ratios in allografts.

The ends were cut back, 6 bases at V and 2 bases at J, with 8 bases in the middle. This CDR3 is built from 12 residues. Germline CDR1 and CDR2: SNHLY and FYNNEI. The protocol was immunoSEQ multiplex PCR, while the TCRdb copy is restricted to in-frame clones and leaves out a portion. The sample lists fewer than 65,000 clones, around 89% occurring once. Source: unstimulated CD4+ T cells sorted from spleen or lymph node cells, taken before transplant. The genes are TRBV2 and TRBJ2-7; a possible D gene is TRBD1 (5 bases). This clonotype originated in a human donor who was the organ donor for an intestinal transplant. This chain's CDR3 is CASSPTAYEQYF. CDR3 nucleotides: TGTGCCAGCAGCCCGACAGCCTACGAGCAGTACTTC.